A selection of T cell receptor beta chains follows, all from one sample in a study of T-cell memory formation after mild COVID-19. TCRdb re-called the 5' RACE reads through MiXCR, storing one row per CDR3 protein. This sample carries about 27,000 distinct CDR3 sequences, 7.4% of them seen once, and the ten largest clones take 13% to 15%. The material sequenced was PBMCs or a T cell subset sorted from them (not recorded which). All receptors come from an adult woman who had mild COVID-19 (a few samples of this study predate the infection). Cell type and time point are not known. Each CDR3 is given with its conserved first and last residue. Each record gives: D gene, V gene, J gene, clone size, CDR3 protein, CDR3 DNA. The D gene is left open where the match is weak. Clone size is not always given. Where it is, it says once, few, many or a class for expanded clones.

.	TRBV9	TRBJ1-5	many	CASSPSSTANQPQHF	TGTGCCAGCAGCCCCAGTAGTACTGCTAATCAGCCCCAGCATTTT
.	TRBV3-1	TRBJ1-2	many	CASSPGFSGYGYTF	TGTGCCAGCAGCCCAGGGTTTAGTGGCTATGGCTACACCTTC
.	TRBV7-9	TRBJ2-5	many	CASSRTQGIQETQYF	TGTGCCAGCAGCCGTACACAGGGTATCCAAGAGACCCAGTACTTC
.	TRBV11-2	TRBJ1-1	many	CASSETWRSEAFF	TGTGCCAGCAGCGAAACCTGGAGGAGTGAAGCTTTCTTT
TRBD1	TRBV7-2	TRBJ2-2	many	CASSFDLHRGPGELFF	TGTGCCAGCAGTTTCGATTTACACAGGGGACCCGGGGAGCTGTTTTTT
.	TRBV24-1	TRBJ1-1	.	CATSHGTEAFF	TGTGCCACCAGCCATGGGACTGAAGCTTTCTTT
TRBD1	TRBV20-1	TRBJ2-3	many	CSARPGQGLFGTDTQYF	TGCAGTGCTAGGCCGGGACAGGGACTTTTCGGCACAGATACGCAGTATTTT
.	TRBV19	TRBJ2-7	many	CASSKGSRYYEQYF	TGTGCCAGTAGTAAAGGCAGCAGATACTACGAGCAGTACTTC
.	TRBV6-1	TRBJ1-5	many	CASTQRGVQGNQPQHF	TGTGCCAGCACCCAAAGGGGGGTTCAAGGCAATCAGCCCCAGCATTTT
.	TRBV4-2	TRBJ1-2	medium-sized	CASSRGSNYGYTF	TGTGCCAGCAGCCGGGGGAGTAACTATGGCTACACCTTC
TRBD1	TRBV15	TRBJ2-7	many	CATSRDRGPYEQYF	TGTGCCACCAGCAGAGACAGGGGGCCCTACGAGCAGTACTTC
.	TRBV4-3	TRBJ2-6	many	CASSRQRGSGANVLTF	TGCGCCAGCAGCCGGCAAAGGGGCTCTGGGGCCAACGTCCTGACTTTC
.	TRBV19	TRBJ2-2	.	CASSIYSAGELFF	TGTGCCAGTAGTATTTATTCTGCCGGGGAGCTGTTTTTT
.	TRBV5-1	TRBJ1-4	many	CASSLVGMANEKLFF	TGCGCCAGCAGCTTGGTGGGGATGGCTAATGAAAAACTGTTTTTT
.	TRBV6-5	TRBJ2-3	many	CASSRKGTDTQYF	TGTGCCAGCAGCCGCAAAGGAACAGATACGCAGTATTTT
TRBD1	TRBV5-6	TRBJ1-1	many	CASSRRGSIVNTEAFF	TGTGCCAGCAGCCGCAGGGGGTCGATAGTGAACACTGAAGCTTTCTTT
.	TRBV12-3/TRBV12-4	TRBJ1-1	many	CASSTKKWTEAFF	TGTGCCAGCAGCACTAAAAAATGGACTGAAGCTTTCTTT
TRBD1	TRBV20-1	TRBJ2-1	many	CSATGQGAGSEQFF	TGCAGTGCAACGGGACAGGGAGCGGGTAGTGAGCAGTTCTTC
TRBD1	TRBV7-3	TRBJ2-7	many	CASRPASGTGAYEQYF	TGTGCCAGCAGGCCTGCTTCCGGGACAGGAGCCTACGAGCAGTACTTC
.	TRBV6-6	TRBJ2-7	many	CASSYSIVGGAYEQYF	TGTGCCAGCAGTTACTCGATTGTTGGCGGGGCCTACGAGCAGTACTTC
TRBD1	TRBV20-1	TRBJ1-2	many	CSATQTTGVYGYTF	TGCAGTGCTACCCAAACGACAGGGGTCTATGGCTACACCTTC
TRBD1	TRBV7-8	TRBJ2-5	many	CASRPNRQGQETQYF	TGTGCCAGCAGACCGAATCGACAGGGACAAGAGACCCAGTACTTC
TRBD2	TRBV11-2	TRBJ2-1	many	CASSLVAGVINNEQFF	TGTGCCAGCAGCTTAGTCGCGGGAGTGATTAACAATGAGCAGTTCTTC
.	TRBV6-5	TRBJ1-2	.	CASSVKAGANYGYTF	TGTGCCAGCAGTGTCAAAGCCGGGGCTAACTATGGCTACACCTTC
.	TRBV28	TRBJ2-3	many	CASNPPSVLTDTQYF	TGTGCCAGCAACCCTCCTAGCGTACTCACAGATACGCAGTATTTT
TRBD2	TRBV20-1	TRBJ2-2	many	CSAAPSGSYTGELFF	TGCAGTGCCGCCCCTAGCGGGAGTTACACCGGGGAGCTGTTTTTT
TRBD1	TRBV6-2/TRBV6-3	TRBJ1-2	many	CASSPYPRQGSSYGYTF	TGTGCCAGCAGTCCGTACCCTAGACAGGGATCGTCCTATGGCTACACCTTC
.	TRBV5-4	TRBJ2-3	many	CASSHPLEDTQYF	TGTGCCAGCAGCCATCCCCTGGAGGATACGCAGTATTTT
TRBD2	TRBV6-4	TRBJ2-1	many	CASSDSSGRGYNEQFF	TGTGCCAGCAGTGACTCGAGCGGGAGAGGCTACAATGAGCAGTTCTTC
.	TRBV4-2	TRBJ2-2	many	CASSQVDRESGELFF	TGTGCCAGCAGCCAAGTAGACCGGGAGAGCGGGGAGCTGTTTTTT